This TCR beta chain is from a study of cytomegalovirus exposure and HLA in healthy donors. It was with 60 Vbeta and 13 Jbeta primers that the PCR ran. The method was immunoSEQ multiplex PCR; TCRdb's version includes in-frame clones alone and lacks a portion of them. The sample lists 150,000 to 200,000 clones, around 80% occurring once. A note on this clone: Its antigen is undetermined.

Study observations and caveats: Cytomegalovirus-associated status was assigned to 150 to 200 TCR beta chains.

V lost 1 base to trimming and J lost 8 bases, with 12 bases between them. CDR1 and CDR2 from the germline V gene are SGHVS and FNYEAQ. The CDR3 is made up of 15 amino acids. This TCR was sampled from a man aged 35 to 55 in good health and CMV-seronegative. Sample: PBMCs. This chain joins TRBV7-6 and TRBJ1-6; a possible D gene is TRBD1 (5 bases). CDR3 sequence reads: CASSLGAGPHSPLHF. The CDR3 nucleotides read TGTGCCAGCAGCTTAGGTGCAGGGCCCCATTCACCCCTCCACTTT.